The present TCR beta chain was sequenced within a study of T cell responses to AZD1222 COVID-19 vaccine. Study details: Second doses that came at about 4 or about 12 weeks were put together.

Germline loops: CDR1 MGHRA, CDR2 YSYEKL. This CDR3 contains 19 residues. Trimming removed 2 bases at V and 2 bases at J, with 22 bases between. Study-level results: A mostly white British donor set with more females was recruited, and clonal diversity was possibly underestimated. It was only a handful of AZD1222 recipients who were seropositive at baseline. In the spike-specific TCR repertoire, nearly half reportedly target unmutated variant regions.

TCRdb's copy holds only in-frame clones and misses some; the assay was immunoSEQ multiplex PCR. The sample holds some 100,000 clones, 80% to 90% seen once. A remark on this clone: No antigen is known for it.

Material: peripheral blood, obtained on day 0 of AZD1222 vaccination. The gene calls are TRBV4-1 and TRBJ1-5; the D gene is possibly TRBD1 (6 bases). The clonotype originates from an adult in good health. The CDR3: CASSQLIRQGRNGNQPQHF. The DNA for the CDR3 is TGCGCCAGCAGCCAACTTATTCGTCAGGGGAGGAACGGCAATCAGCCCCAGCATTTT.